This is a list of T cell receptor beta chains from one sample in a study of T cells in Graves' hyperthyroidism and ophthalmopathy. TCRdb fed the multiplex PCR reads into MiXCR, producing one record per CDR3 protein. Of 550,000 to 650,000 distinct CDR3 sequences listed, 12% to 15% were seen once; the top ten hold over 11%. What was sequenced was blood. The origin of the receptors is a woman in her forties with Graves' hyperthyroidism. The CDR3 runs from the conserved cysteine through the conserved F or W. The order of the fields is J gene, clone size, V gene, D gene, CDR3 DNA, CDR3 protein. D genes are given only for firm matches. Clone size is given for some rows only: seen once, a few or many times, or a class if the clone is expanded.

j_call: TRBJ2-7
clone_size: .
v_call: TRBV5-1
d_call: TRBD1
cdr3_nt: TGCGCCAGCAGCAAACAGGGGTCCTACGAGCAGTACTTC
cdr3_aa: CASSKQGSYEQYF

j_call: TRBJ2-3
clone_size: few
v_call: TRBV14
d_call: .
cdr3_nt: TGTGCCAGCAGCCATGGGACACACTCAATCACAGATACGCAGTATTTT
cdr3_aa: CASSHGTHSITDTQYF

j_call: TRBJ1-1
clone_size: many
v_call: TRBV12-3/TRBV12-4
d_call: .
cdr3_nt: TGTGCCAGCATTGGGTATCGCATGGAAGCTTTCTTT
cdr3_aa: CASIGYRMEAFF

j_call: TRBJ2-2
clone_size: few
v_call: TRBV20-1
d_call: .
cdr3_nt: TGCAGTGCCGAAGAGGGTCGGAACACCGGGGAGCTGTTTTTT
cdr3_aa: CSAEEGRNTGELFF

j_call: TRBJ2-2
clone_size: few
v_call: TRBV3-1
d_call: TRBD2
cdr3_nt: TGTGCCTGCGGGACTAGCGGGAGGGCCGGCGGGGAGCTGTTTTTT
cdr3_aa: CACGTSGRAGGELFF

j_call: TRBJ2-5
clone_size: many
v_call: TRBV7-9
d_call: TRBD2
cdr3_nt: TGTGCCAGCAGCGTCGGGACTAGCGGCCACCAAGAGACCCAGTACTTC
cdr3_aa: CASSVGTSGHQETQYF

j_call: TRBJ2-2
clone_size: .
v_call: TRBV7-3
d_call: TRBD2
cdr3_nt: TGTGCCAGCAGCTCCCGTCTAGCGGGATCCGACACCGGGGAGCTGTTTTTT
cdr3_aa: CASSSRLAGSDTGELFF

j_call: TRBJ1-1
clone_size: many
v_call: TRBV18
d_call: .
cdr3_nt: TGTGCCAGCTCACCAACGCAGGGGAAGCCTGAAGCTTTCTTT
cdr3_aa: CASSPTQGKPEAFF

j_call: TRBJ2-5
clone_size: many
v_call: TRBV2
d_call: .
cdr3_nt: TGTGCCAGCAGCCGGGACATCGGGGGGGAGACCCAGTACTTC
cdr3_aa: CASSRDIGGETQYF

j_call: TRBJ2-3
clone_size: many
v_call: TRBV11-1
d_call: .
cdr3_nt: TGTGCCAGCAGCTTTGGCACGAGAGGAGATACGCAGTATTTT
cdr3_aa: CASSFGTRGDTQYF

j_call: TRBJ1-1
clone_size: many
v_call: TRBV2
d_call: .
cdr3_nt: TGTGCCAGCAGTGAAGCAACGGTGAACACTGAAGCTTTCTTT
cdr3_aa: CASSEATVNTEAFF

j_call: TRBJ2-7
clone_size: .
v_call: TRBV5-1
d_call: TRBD2
cdr3_nt: TGCGCCAGCAGCCAAGACCATCACCGTGGACTAGCATACTACGAGCAGTACTTC
cdr3_aa: CASSQDHHRGLAYYEQYF

j_call: TRBJ2-7
clone_size: .
v_call: TRBV5-1
d_call: .
cdr3_nt: TGCGCCAGCAGCTTTGGACCGCCAACCTACGAGCAGTACTTC
cdr3_aa: CASSFGPPTYEQYF

j_call: TRBJ2-2
clone_size: many
v_call: TRBV3-1
d_call: TRBD1
cdr3_nt: TGTGCCAGCAGCGAGGGACAGACGAACACCGGGGAGCTGTTTTTT
cdr3_aa: CASSEGQTNTGELFF

j_call: TRBJ2-1
clone_size: many
v_call: TRBV15
d_call: TRBD2
cdr3_nt: TGTGCCACCACGAGCGGGAATTATGAGCAGTTCTTC
cdr3_aa: CATTSGNYEQFF

j_call: TRBJ2-7
clone_size: many
v_call: TRBV28
d_call: .
cdr3_nt: TGTGCCAGCGGAGTATCCCGGTTTCCCTCCTACGAGCAGTACTTC
cdr3_aa: CASGVSRFPSYEQYF

j_call: TRBJ2-5
clone_size: .
v_call: TRBV5-1
d_call: .
cdr3_nt: TGCGCCAGCAGCGCAGGGACATTCCAAGAGACCCAGTACTTC
cdr3_aa: CASSAGTFQETQYF

j_call: TRBJ2-5
clone_size: .
v_call: TRBV10-1
d_call: TRBD2
cdr3_nt: TGCGCCAGCAGTCGGACTAGCGGGAATATGGAGACCCAGTACTTC
cdr3_aa: CASSRTSGNMETQYF

j_call: TRBJ1-5
clone_size: many
v_call: TRBV6-1
d_call: .
cdr3_nt: TGTGCCAGCGGGCAGGGCCACAATCAGCCCCAGCATTTT
cdr3_aa: CASGQGHNQPQHF

j_call: TRBJ2-1
clone_size: many
v_call: TRBV5-1
d_call: .
cdr3_nt: TGCGCCAGCAGCAATCCCCAGGGGTCGAGTGAGCAGTTCTTC
cdr3_aa: CASSNPQGSSEQFF

j_call: TRBJ1-2
clone_size: few
v_call: TRBV24-1
d_call: .
cdr3_nt: TGTGCCACCAGTGATTTGCGGGTTGGTGGCTACACCTTC
cdr3_aa: CATSDLRVGGYTF

j_call: TRBJ2-3
clone_size: .
v_call: TRBV12-3/TRBV12-4
d_call: TRBD2
cdr3_nt: TGTGCCAGCAGTACGCGACTAGCGGGGCAGGGCACAGATACGCAGTATTTT
cdr3_aa: CASSTRLAGQGTDTQYF

j_call: TRBJ2-1
clone_size: .
v_call: TRBV12-3/TRBV12-4
d_call: .
cdr3_nt: TGTGCCAGCAGTTTAGCAAAGGGGTCTGAGCAGTTCTTC
cdr3_aa: CASSLAKGSEQFF

j_call: TRBJ1-1
clone_size: many
v_call: TRBV7-2
d_call: .
cdr3_nt: TGTGCCAGCAGCCCCCGCGTGGCGGTGAACACTGAAGCTTTCTTT
cdr3_aa: CASSPRVAVNTEAFF

j_call: TRBJ1-2
clone_size: few
v_call: TRBV7-9
d_call: TRBD1
cdr3_nt: TGTGCCAGCAGCTTAGACTTAGGGGGCGTCTATGGCTACACCTTC
cdr3_aa: CASSLDLGGVYGYTF

j_call: TRBJ1-6
clone_size: .
v_call: TRBV28
d_call: .
cdr3_nt: TGTGTCAGCGGTTTAAGCCCATATAATTCACCCCTCCACTTT
cdr3_aa: CVSGLSPYNSPLHF

j_call: TRBJ2-5
clone_size: many
v_call: TRBV7-2
d_call: .
cdr3_nt: TGTGCCAGCAGCTCGACGGTAGAGACCCAGTACTTC
cdr3_aa: CASSSTVETQYF

j_call: TRBJ2-2
clone_size: few
v_call: TRBV6-1
d_call: .
cdr3_nt: TGTGCCAGCAGTGACAGAAGCACCGGGGAGCTGTTTTTT
cdr3_aa: CASSDRSTGELFF

j_call: TRBJ2-1
clone_size: many
v_call: TRBV13
d_call: TRBD2
cdr3_nt: TGTGCCAGCAGCATCGGGACTAGCGGGAGCTGGGGCTACAATGAGCAGTTCTTC
cdr3_aa: CASSIGTSGSWGYNEQFF

j_call: TRBJ2-4
clone_size: few
v_call: TRBV25-1
d_call: .
cdr3_nt: TGTGCCAGCAGTAAGACAGGCCCAACCAAAAACATTCAGTACTTC
cdr3_aa: CASSKTGPTKNIQYF

j_call: TRBJ1-5
clone_size: many
v_call: TRBV2
d_call: .
cdr3_nt: TGTGCCAGCAGTGTGGGCCTGGCAGCTCTAAATCAGCCCCAGCATTTT
cdr3_aa: CASSVGLAALNQPQHF

j_call: TRBJ1-4
clone_size: .
v_call: TRBV30
d_call: .
cdr3_nt: TGTGCCTGGAGTGCAGGGTTCGATGAAAAACTGTTTTTT
cdr3_aa: CAWSAGFDEKLFF

j_call: TRBJ1-3
clone_size: many
v_call: TRBV19
d_call: .
cdr3_nt: TGTGCCAGTAGTATCGCCGTCACCTCTGGAAACACCATATATTTT
cdr3_aa: CASSIAVTSGNTIYF

j_call: TRBJ2-5
clone_size: few
v_call: TRBV10-3
d_call: TRBD1
cdr3_nt: TGTGCCATCAGTCCGGGACAGGGGGCGGGTTTTGAGACCCAGTACTTC
cdr3_aa: CAISPGQGAGFETQYF

j_call: TRBJ2-1
clone_size: many
v_call: TRBV20-1
d_call: .
cdr3_nt: TGCAGTGCTAGTCTTGGCAGGGGGGTCTACAATGAGCAGTTCTTC
cdr3_aa: CSASLGRGVYNEQFF

j_call: TRBJ1-1
clone_size: many
v_call: TRBV6-2/TRBV6-3
d_call: .
cdr3_nt: TGTGCCAGCCTTTCCCGAGAGGAAGCTTTCTTT
cdr3_aa: CASLSREEAFF

j_call: TRBJ2-5
clone_size: many
v_call: TRBV7-3
d_call: .
cdr3_nt: TGTGCCAGCAGCTTAACAGGGACCCAAGAGACCCAGTACTTC
cdr3_aa: CASSLTGTQETQYF

j_call: TRBJ2-1
clone_size: .
v_call: TRBV4-1
d_call: .
cdr3_nt: TGCGCCAGCAGCCAATTACTCGGACCCGCTGGGGGTTACAATGAGCAGTTCTTC
cdr3_aa: CASSQLLGPAGGYNEQFF

j_call: TRBJ2-7
clone_size: many
v_call: TRBV11-3
d_call: .
cdr3_nt: TGTGCCAGCAGCCCCCGGGACGAGGCCTACGAGCAGTACTTC
cdr3_aa: CASSPRDEAYEQYF

j_call: TRBJ2-4
clone_size: .
v_call: TRBV4-2
d_call: .
cdr3_nt: TGTGCCAGCAGCCCCTGGGTGAAGGAGGGGGCGGAAAACATTCAGTACTTC
cdr3_aa: CASSPWVKEGAENIQYF